These 21 T cell receptor beta chains originate from one sample sequenced in a study of beta chain features in type 1 diabetes. Every bit of the isolated RNA underwent reverse transcription, so sequencing read expressed TCRB transcripts. Some clones are missing from TCRdb's copy, which holds only in-frame ones; the method was immunoSEQ multiplex PCR. This sample has hundreds of thousands of clones, with less than 20% found just once. The sample taken for sequencing was naive CD4+ T cells from blood. Receptors originate from a man between 18 and 35 years old in good health.

CDR3 residues: CAISGTSGAEQFF. CDR3 DNA sequence: TGTGCCATCAGCGGGACTAGCGGGGCTGAGCAGTTCTTC. J is TRBJ2-1 and V is TRBV10-3; 13 bases map to TRBD2. Trimming removed 6 bases from V and 9 bases from J; junction bases left unmatched: 2. Germline assignment: CDR1 ENHRY and CDR2 SYGVKD. This CDR3 comprises 13 residues.

This clone turned up a few times. The chain links TRBV29-1 to TRBJ1-1; D might be TRBD1 (5 bases). The germline V and J ends were trimmed by 8 bases and 0 bases, with 10 bases remaining between them. Germline V gene data show CDR1 as SQVTM and CDR2 as ANQGSEA. The CDR3 covers 12 residues. The CDR3 sequence is CSMTALNTEAFF. The CDR3 region has the DNA TGCAGCATGACAGCGTTGAACACTGAAGCTTTCTTT.

CDR3 DNA sequence: TGTGCCAGCAGCTTAGAAGCGGGAAGGAACACCGGGGAGCTGTTTTTT. It specifies CASSLEAGRNTGELFF. The genes are TRBV7-2 and TRBJ2-2, with 7 bases identical to TRBD2. With V trimmed by 1 base and J by 1 base, 3 bases remained unmatched. This CDR3 region has 16 residues. Germline values: CDR1 SGHTA, CDR2 FQGNSA. The complete variable domain, with remaining parts taken from reference TRBV7-2 and TRBJ2-2, reads GAGVSQSPSNKVTEKGKDVELRCDPISGHTALYWYRQSLGQGLEFLIYFQGNSAPDKSGLPSDRFSAERTGGSVSTLTIQRTQQEDSAVYLCASSLEAGRNTGELFFGEGSRLTVL.

About this clone itself: The sample has other DNA sequences that encode this CDR3 too. The rearrangement links TRBV7-2 to TRBJ1-5; D gene uncertain. The CDR3 consists of 13 residues. V dropped 3 bases and J dropped 1 base, with 4 bases sitting between them. CDR1 is SGHTA and CDR2 is FQGNSA in the germline V gene. CDR3: CASSFPSNQPQHF. The CDR3 DNA follows: TGTGCCAGCAGCTTCCCAAGCAATCAGCCCCAGCATTTT.

J is TRBJ2-1 and V is TRBV5-1, with D possibly being TRBD1 or TRBD2 (5 bases each). With 1 base removed from V and 5 bases from J, the gap between germline ends came to 19 bases. Germline CDR1 is SGHRS and CDR2 is YFSETQ. The CDR3 consists of 17 residues. This CDR3 is CASSLTTASGSNNEQFF. The CDR3 DNA follows: TGCGCCAGCAGCTTGACCACTGCGTCAGGGAGTAACAATGAGCAGTTCTTC.

This clone came up a few times. V and J are TRBV10-3 and TRBJ2-3, with a weak D call TRBD2 (6 bases). V lost 8 bases and J lost 5, with 20 bases in between. The CDR3 loop spans 15 amino acids. From germline, CDR1 is ENHRY and CDR2 SYGVKD. CDR3 DNA sequence: TGTGCCATCGGAAGCCATCATCTGGGGGGAGATACGCAGTATTTT. The encoded protein is CAIGSHHLGGDTQYF.

This clone was counted a few times. The V and J genes are TRBV27 and TRBJ2-7; 7 bases align to TRBD1. The V gene's germline CDR1 is MNHEY and CDR2 SMNVEV (reference sequence). V lost 7 bases and J lost 5; bases outside the gene matches: 17. The CDR3 sequence is 16 residues long. CDR3: CASKFAGSLQGNEQYF. In DNA, the CDR3 is TGTGCCAGCAAATTCGCGGGTAGCTTACAGGGGAACGAGCAGTACTTC.

The chain carries TRBV28 and TRBJ1-2, with 7 positions matching TRBD1. Trimming removed 5 bases from V and 4 bases from J; junction bases left unmatched: 10. The CDR3 consists of 15 residues. The V gene's germline CDR1 is MDHEN and CDR2 SYDVKM. The CDR3 is CASSGRQGMLYGYTF. CDR3 nucleotide sequence: TGTGCCAGCAGTGGACGACAGGGAATGCTCTATGGCTACACCTTC.

This clone was seen more than once but under ten times. Other DNA sequences in this specimen translate into the identical CDR3. The CDR3 spells CASSLAGSYEQYF. As DNA, the CDR3 is TGCGCCAGCAGCTTGGCGGGCTCCTACGAGCAGTACTTC. This chain uses TRBV5-1 with TRBJ2-7; D uncertain. The V gene's germline CDR1 is SGHRS and CDR2 YFSETQ. Trimming took off 0 bases at V and 0 bases at J, with 4 bases between the two ends. The CDR3 loop spans 13 amino acids.

The table lists this clone with a few counts. The CDR3 nucleotides are TGTGCCAGCAGTCTCGCAGGGCCCTATAATGAAAAACTGTTTTTT. It encodes CASSLAGPYNEKLFF. The rearrangement joins TRBV27 to TRBJ1-4; the D gene is possibly TRBD1 (5 bases). Germline V gives CDR1 MNHEY, CDR2 SMNVEV (reference sequence). This CDR3 has 15 residues. V lost 5 bases and J lost 4, with 14 bases in between.

This clone showed up just a few times. CDR3 in DNA: TGTGCCAGCAGCGCGATACAGAACCCCCCCTATGGCTACACCTTC. Protein: CASSAIQNPPYGYTF. This chain uses TRBV9 with TRBJ1-2; D gene ambiguous. CDR3 length: 15 amino acids. V was pared by 3 bases and J by 4 bases, with 16 bases between. CDR1 and CDR2 from the germline V gene are SGDLS and YYNGEE.

The rearrangement uses TRBV19 and TRBJ2-6; D gene uncertain. V gave up 0 bases and J gave up 0 bases, with 9 bases separating them. Germline V gives CDR1 LNHDA, CDR2 SQIVND (reference sequence). The CDR3 loop spans 17 amino acids. This CDR3 reads CASSIEGSVSGANVLTF. CDR3 nucleotides: TGTGCCAGTAGTATAGAAGGGTCCGTCTCTGGGGCCAACGTCCTGACTTTC.

This chain joins TRBV15 and TRBJ2-1; no reliable D call. The CDR3 is 13 amino acids. In germline, CDR1 is LNHNV, CDR2 YYDKDF (reference sequence). Trimming took off 3 bases at V and 5 bases at J, with 8 bases between the two ends. CDR3 sequence (DNA): TGTGCCACCAGCAGGTTAACCCACAATGAGCAGTTCTTC. This encodes CATSRLTHNEQFF.

The genes are TRBV19 and TRBJ2-2; D gene unclear. The CDR3 sequence is 11 residues long. Per germline, CDR1 LNHDA and CDR2 SQIVND (reference sequence). Trimming pared 6 bases from V and 6 bases from J, leaving 5 bases between. CDR3 sequence: CASSTAGELFF. CDR3 nucleotide sequence: TGTGCCAGTAGCACAGCCGGGGAGCTGTTTTTT.

This clone was picked up a small number of times. The chain joins TRBV4-3 to TRBJ2-5; D uncertain. The germline V gene encodes CDR1 LGHNA and CDR2 YSLEER. The V and J ends lost 4 bases and 5 bases respectively, with 14 bases between them. CDR3 length: 14 residues. The CDR3 sequence is CASSRQLSAETQYF. The DNA of the CDR3 is TGCGCCAGCAGCCGCCAACTTTCGGCCGAGACCCAGTACTTC.

The chain recombines TRBV5-1 with TRBJ2-1; possible D gene TRBD2, 7 bases. Germline CDR1 is SGHRS and CDR2 is YFSETQ. V lost 3 bases to trimming and J lost 9 bases, with 19 bases between them. CDR3 size: 15 residues. The CDR3 loop reads CASSSPGRGAGEQFF. Here the CDR3 DNA reads TGCGCCAGCAGCTCACCTGGACGGGGGGCAGGTGAGCAGTTCTTC.

A few counts support this clone. The chain links TRBV7-2 to TRBJ2-1; 10 positions agree with TRBD1. Germline assignment: CDR1 SGHTA and CDR2 FQGNSA. J gave up 1 base and V 5 bases, and 5 bases lay outside the gene matches. The CDR3 consists of 16 residues. Here the CDR3 reads CASSLPGQGSYNEQFF. Here the CDR3 DNA reads TGTGCCAGCAGCCTGCCGGGACAGGGGTCCTACAATGAGCAGTTCTTC.

The CDR3 spells CASSGLGSRNTGELFF. CDR3 nucleotides: TGTGCCAGTAGCGGTCTTGGGAGTAGGAACACCGGGGAGCTGTTTTTT. This chain uses TRBV19 with TRBJ2-2; perhaps TRBD2 as D (5 bases). The CDR3 runs 16 residues. CDR1 is LNHDA, CDR2 SQIVND, per germline (reference sequence). Trimming shortened V by 6 bases and J by 1 base, and 15 bases separated the two germline ends.

The genes are TRBV19 and TRBJ2-1; 9 nucleotides agree with TRBD1. Trimming at V came to 4 bases and at J to 10 bases, leaving 8 bases not matched to a gene. The CDR3 is made up of 14 amino acids. CDR1 LNHDA and CDR2 SQIVND come from the germline V gene (reference sequence). The CDR3, as DNA: TGTGCCAGTAGTAACCGGGACAGGGTGTTCGAGCAGTTCTTC. Its protein is CASSNRDRVFEQFF.

This clone turned up a few times. This chain joins TRBV6-1 and TRBJ2-3; 9 bases are a match to TRBD2. This CDR3 is built from 15 residues. Germline assignment: CDR1 MNHNS and CDR2 SASEGT. Trimming at V came to 2 bases and at J to 1 base, leaving 1 base not matched to a gene. DNA of the CDR3: TGTGCCAGCAGTGAAAAGCGGGGGGGCACAGATACGCAGTATTTT. Translation: CASSEKRGGTDTQYF.

The genes are TRBV9 and TRBJ1-1; possibly TRBD1 for D (5 bases). Germline V gene sequence: CDR1 SGDLS, CDR2 YYNGEE. The ends were cut back, 0 bases at V and 0 bases at J, with 15 bases in the middle. The CDR3 totals 17 residues. DNA for the CDR3: TGTGCCAGCAGCGTAGCTCGACCAGGGCTCATGAACACTGAAGCTTTCTTT. Translation gives CASSVARPGLMNTEAFF.